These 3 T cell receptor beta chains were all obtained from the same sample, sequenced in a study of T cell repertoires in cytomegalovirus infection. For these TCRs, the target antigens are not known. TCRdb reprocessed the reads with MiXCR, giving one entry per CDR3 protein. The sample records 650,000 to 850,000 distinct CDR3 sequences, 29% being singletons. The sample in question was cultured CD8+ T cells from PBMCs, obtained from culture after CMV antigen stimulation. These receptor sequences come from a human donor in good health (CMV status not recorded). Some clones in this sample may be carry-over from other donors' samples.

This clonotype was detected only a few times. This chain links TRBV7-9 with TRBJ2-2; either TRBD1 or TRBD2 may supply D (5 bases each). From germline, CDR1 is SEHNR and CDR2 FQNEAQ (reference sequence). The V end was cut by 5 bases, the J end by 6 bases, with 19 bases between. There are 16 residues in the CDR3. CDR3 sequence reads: CASSPPGQGEAGELFF. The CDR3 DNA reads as TGTGCCAGCAGCCCCCCGGGGCAGGGCGAAGCCGGGGAGCTGTTTTTT.

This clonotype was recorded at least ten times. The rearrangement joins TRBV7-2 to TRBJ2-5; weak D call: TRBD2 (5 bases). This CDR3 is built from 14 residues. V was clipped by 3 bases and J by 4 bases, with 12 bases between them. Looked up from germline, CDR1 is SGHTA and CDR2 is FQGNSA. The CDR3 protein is CASSFGSLAETQYF. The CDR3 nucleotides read TGTGCCAGCAGCTTCGGTAGTCTAGCAGAGACCCAGTACTTC.

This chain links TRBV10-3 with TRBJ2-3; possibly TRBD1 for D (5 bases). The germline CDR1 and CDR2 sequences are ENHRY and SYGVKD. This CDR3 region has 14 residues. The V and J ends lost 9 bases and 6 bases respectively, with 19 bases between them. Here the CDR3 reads CAIRGQTERDTQYF. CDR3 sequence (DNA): TGTGCCATAAGGGGCCAAACAGAGAGGGATACGCAGTATTTT.